What follows describes a single TCR beta chain. Its cognate antigen has yet to be identified. One base away there is no much larger clone; base qualities are not given. This sample was taken from a study of T cell changes during pregnancy in multiple sclerosis (dated by TCRdb to 2018 to 2020). Regarding the study in general: In women with multiple sclerosis, the researchers looked at how the T cell repertoire shifted as pregnancy progressed.

Library preparation employed the immunoSEQ multiplex PCR assay. TCRdb retrieved this table from immuneACCESS and kept in-frame rearrangements only. Not all clones are present; in checked studies, unresolved V genes account for under half, and no reason is known for the remainder. This sample lists 120,000 or so clones; 85% to 95% were detected once. The ten largest clones capture approximately 6.3% of the sample. This material consisted of peripheral blood, taken before pregnancy. The origin of this receptor is a female donor with multiple sclerosis, enrolled in a pregnancy study.

CDR3 region: CASSLTGNTEAFF. The DNA sequence is TGTGCCAGCAGCCTGACAGGGAACACTGAAGCTTTCTTT. Recombination linked TRBV11-2 to TRBJ1-1; the best D guess is TRBD1, with 6 bases matching. Taken from cysteine to phenylalanine, the CDR3 has 13 residues. CDR3 DNA is the only sequence kept; it has 39 bases, read in frame from the first base. V gives up 5 bases and J gives up 1 base, and the segment between their germline ends measures 8 bases. Sequences SGHAT (CDR1) and FQNNGV (CDR2) are obtained from the germline V gene.